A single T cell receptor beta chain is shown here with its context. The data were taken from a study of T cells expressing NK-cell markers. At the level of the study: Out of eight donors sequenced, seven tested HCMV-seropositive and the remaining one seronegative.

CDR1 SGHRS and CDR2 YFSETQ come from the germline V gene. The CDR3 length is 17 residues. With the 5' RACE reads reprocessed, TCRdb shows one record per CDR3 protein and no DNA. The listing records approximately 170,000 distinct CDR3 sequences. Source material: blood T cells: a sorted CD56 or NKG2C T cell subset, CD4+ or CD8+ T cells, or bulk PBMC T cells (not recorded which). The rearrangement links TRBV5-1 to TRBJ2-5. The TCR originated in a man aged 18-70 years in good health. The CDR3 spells CASSLVITGYERETQYF.